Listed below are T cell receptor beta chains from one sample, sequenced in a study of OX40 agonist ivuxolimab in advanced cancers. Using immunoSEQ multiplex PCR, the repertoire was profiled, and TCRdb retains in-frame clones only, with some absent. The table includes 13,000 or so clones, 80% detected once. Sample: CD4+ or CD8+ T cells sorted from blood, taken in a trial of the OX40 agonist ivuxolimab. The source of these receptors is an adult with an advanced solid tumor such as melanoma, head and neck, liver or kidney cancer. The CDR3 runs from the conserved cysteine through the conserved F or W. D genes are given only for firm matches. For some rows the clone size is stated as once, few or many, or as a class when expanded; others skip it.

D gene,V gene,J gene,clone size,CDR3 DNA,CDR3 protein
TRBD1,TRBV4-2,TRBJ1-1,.,TGTGCCAGCAGCCACCCGATTTTTAAGACAGGGGGGAACACTGAAGCTTTCTTT,CASSHPIFKTGGNTEAFF
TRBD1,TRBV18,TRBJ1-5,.,TGTGCCAGCTCGAACACGGGACAGGGGCATCAGCCCCAGCATTTT,CASSNTGQGHQPQHF
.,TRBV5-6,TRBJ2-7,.,TGTGCCAGCAGCTTATTGGGCAGTCAGGACTACGAGCAGTACTTC,CASSLLGSQDYEQYF
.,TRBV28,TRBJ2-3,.,TGTGCCAGCAGTCACCCCCCCACAGATACGCAGTATTTT,CASSHPPTDTQYF
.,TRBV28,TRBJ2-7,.,TGTGCCAGCAGTTTAGGTGACAGCCCCTACGAGCAGTACTTC,CASSLGDSPYEQYF
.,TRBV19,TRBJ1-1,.,TGTGCCAGTAGTATTCTCATGAACACTGAAGCTTTCTTT,CASSILMNTEAFF
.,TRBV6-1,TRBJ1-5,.,TGTGCCATCCTGGGGGTTGCGAGCAATCAGCCCCAGCATTTT,CAILGVASNQPQHF
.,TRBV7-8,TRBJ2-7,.,TGTGCCAGCAGCGCAACCGGGGGCTACGAGCAGTACTTC,CASSATGGYEQYF
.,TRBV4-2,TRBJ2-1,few,TGTGCCAGCAGCCAAGATACCATCATTGGAAGTGGTGAGCAGTTCTTC,CASSQDTIIGSGEQFF
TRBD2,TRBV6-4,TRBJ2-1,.,TGTGCCAGCTCCCCCGCTAGCGGAAGGGTCGATGAGCAGTTCTTC,CASSPASGRVDEQFF
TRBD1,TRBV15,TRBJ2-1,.,TGTGCCACCAGCGGAAAAGGGACAGGAGGTTGGTACAATGAGCAGTTCTTC,CATSGKGTGGWYNEQFF
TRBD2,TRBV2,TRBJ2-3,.,TGTGCCAGCAGTGTTTTTAGCGGGGGGGATTCAGATACGCAGTATTTT,CASSVFSGGDSDTQYF
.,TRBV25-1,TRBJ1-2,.,TGTGCCAGCAGTGCGGAAGACATCCCCTATGGCTACACCTTC,CASSAEDIPYGYTF
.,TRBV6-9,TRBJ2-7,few,TGTGCCAGCAGTGAAACGAGCGAGCAGTACTTC,CASSETSEQYF
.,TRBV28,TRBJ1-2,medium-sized,TGTGCCAGCAGGAAGACGGAAGGGACCTCTAACTATGGCTACACCTTC,CASRKTEGTSNYGYTF
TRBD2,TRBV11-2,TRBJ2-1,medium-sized,TGTGCCAGCAGCGCGTACGGGGGGGACAATGAGCAGTTCTTC,CASSAYGGDNEQFF
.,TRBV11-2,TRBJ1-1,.,TGTGCCAGCAGCTCCGTCGCGCAGGGGGAAGCTTTCTTT,CASSSVAQGEAFF
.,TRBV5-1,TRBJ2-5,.,TGCGCCAGCAGCTTGTGGCTCACAGGGAATGAGGAGACCCAGTACTTC,CASSLWLTGNEETQYF
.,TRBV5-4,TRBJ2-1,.,TGTGCCACCAACCAGGGGAATGAGCAGTTCTTC,CATNQGNEQFF
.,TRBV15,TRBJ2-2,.,TGTGCCACCAGCAGAGGCTCGGTGACCGGGGAGCTGTTTTTT,CATSRGSVTGELFF
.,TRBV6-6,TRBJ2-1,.,TGTGCCAGCGGGGCGGGGAGGACCAATGAGCAGTTCTTC,CASGAGRTNEQFF
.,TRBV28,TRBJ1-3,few,TGTGCCAGCAGCAACCCGGGACAACCGTACTCTGGAAACACCATATATTTT,CASSNPGQPYSGNTIYF
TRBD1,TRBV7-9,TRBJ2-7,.,TGTGCCAGCAGCCCCTCGGACAGGGAGTTCTACGAGCAGTACTTC,CASSPSDREFYEQYF
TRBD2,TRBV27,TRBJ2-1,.,TGTGCCAGCAGTTTATGGGGAACTAGCGGGAGTAATGAGCAGTTCTTC,CASSLWGTSGSNEQFF
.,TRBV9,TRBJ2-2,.,TGTGCCAGCAGCGCCAAGGGTTTTGGGGAGCTGTTTTTT,CASSAKGFGELFF
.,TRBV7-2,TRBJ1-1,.,TGTGCCAGCAGCTGGGGGGACACTGAAGCTTTCTTT,CASSWGDTEAFF
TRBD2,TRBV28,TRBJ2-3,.,TGTGCCAGCGTGGTAGCGGGAGTTAAGGGAGATACGCAGTATTTT,CASVVAGVKGDTQYF
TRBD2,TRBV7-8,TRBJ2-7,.,TGTGCCAGCAGCGCGGGACTAGCGGGAGTCGGATCCTACGAGCAGTACTTC,CASSAGLAGVGSYEQYF
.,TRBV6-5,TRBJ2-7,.,TGTGCCAGCAGCAGAGCACCCGACAGTTACTACGAGCAGTACTTC,CASSRAPDSYYEQYF
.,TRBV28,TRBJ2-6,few,TGTGCCAGCACCGACCCCGACGATACCAACGTCCTGACTTTC,CASTDPDDTNVLTF
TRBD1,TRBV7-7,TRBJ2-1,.,TGTGCCAGCAGCTTCGGACAGGGCTCCTACAATGAGCAGTTCTTC,CASSFGQGSYNEQFF